This record covers a single T cell receptor (beta chain). The antigen is undetermined. Any patient presenting with uncontrolled infection, other autoimmune disease, pregnancy or lactation was left out. The sample originates from a study of T cells in Graves' hyperthyroidism and ophthalmopathy. The study's findings and limits: Most thyroid-expanded clonotypes above 0.001 were also found in blood. Prediction of ophthalmopathy progression came a median approximately 7 months pre-onset.

This CDR3 region has 16 residues. Per the germline V gene, CDR1 is KGHSH and CDR2 is LQKENI. The V and J ends lost 3 bases and 1 base respectively, with 14 bases between them. The investigators amplified TCR beta CDR3 regions from RNA transcripts. HTBI primers drove first-round RT-PCR of the TCR CDR3. One entry per CDR3 protein results from TCRdb running MiXCR on the multiplex PCR reads. The table has roughly 250,000 distinct CDR3 sequences, approximately 21% seen once. The TCR sequence derives from a man under 40 with Graves' ophthalmopathy. Sequencing used blood. The J gene is TRBJ2-3, the V gene TRBV18, with D maybe TRBD2 (6 bases). The CDR3 protein is CASSPIVERGTDTQYF. CDR3 coding DNA: TGTGCCAGCTCACCCATTGTAGAGCGGGGCACAGATACGCAGTATTTT.